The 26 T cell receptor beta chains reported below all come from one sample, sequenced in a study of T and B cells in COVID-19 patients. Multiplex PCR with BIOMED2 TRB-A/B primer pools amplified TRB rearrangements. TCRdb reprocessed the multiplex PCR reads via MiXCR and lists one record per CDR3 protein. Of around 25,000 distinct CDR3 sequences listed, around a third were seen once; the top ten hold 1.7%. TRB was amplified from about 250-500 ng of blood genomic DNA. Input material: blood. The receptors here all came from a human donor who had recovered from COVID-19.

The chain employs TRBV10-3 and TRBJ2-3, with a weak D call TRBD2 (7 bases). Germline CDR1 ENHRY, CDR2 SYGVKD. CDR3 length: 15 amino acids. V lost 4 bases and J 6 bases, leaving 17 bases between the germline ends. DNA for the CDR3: TGTGCCATCAGTGCAACTAGGGGGGGAGGTGATACGCAGTATTTT. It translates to CAISATRGGGDTQYF.

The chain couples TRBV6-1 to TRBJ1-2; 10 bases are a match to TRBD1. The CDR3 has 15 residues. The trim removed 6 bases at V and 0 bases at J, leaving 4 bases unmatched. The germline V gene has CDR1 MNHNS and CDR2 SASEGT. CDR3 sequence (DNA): TGTGCCAGCAGAGAGGGACAGGGGCCTAACTATGGCTACACCTTC. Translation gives CASREGQGPNYGYTF.

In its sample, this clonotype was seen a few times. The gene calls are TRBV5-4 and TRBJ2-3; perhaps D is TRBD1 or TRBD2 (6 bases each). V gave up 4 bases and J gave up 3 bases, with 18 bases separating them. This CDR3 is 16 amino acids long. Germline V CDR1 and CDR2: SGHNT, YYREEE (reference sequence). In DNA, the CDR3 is TGTGCCAGCAGCGCCGGGGGCGTGGGGGTAACAGATACGCAGTATTTT. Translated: CASSAGGVGVTDTQYF.

The CDR3 coding sequence is TGTGCCAGCAGCCTGGGCAGAAGAACAACTGAAGCTTTCTTT. It codes for CASSLGRRTTEAFF. The chain has TRBV12-3 or TRBV12-4 and TRBJ1-1; no reliable D call. Trimming pared 6 bases from V and 5 bases from J, leaving 16 bases between. CDR3 length: 14 amino acids.

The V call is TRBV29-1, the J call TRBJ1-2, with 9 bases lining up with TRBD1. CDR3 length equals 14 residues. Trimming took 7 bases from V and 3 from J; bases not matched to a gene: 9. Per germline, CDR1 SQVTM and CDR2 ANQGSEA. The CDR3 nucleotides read TGCAGCGGCAGGGACAGGGCTGTTGACTATGGCTACACCTTC. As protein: CSGRDRAVDYGYTF.

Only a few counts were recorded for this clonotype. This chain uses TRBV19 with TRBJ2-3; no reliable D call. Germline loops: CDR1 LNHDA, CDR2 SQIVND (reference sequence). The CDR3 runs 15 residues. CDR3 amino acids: CVSSFSGGRRDTQYF. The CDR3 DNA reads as TGTGTCTCCAGTTTTTCAGGCGGCCGCCGAGATACGCAGTATTTT. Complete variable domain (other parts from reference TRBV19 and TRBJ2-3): DGGITQSPKYLFRKEGQNVTLSCEQNLNHDAMYWYRQDPGQGLRLIYYSQIVNDFQKGDIAEGYSVSREKKESFPLTVTSAQKNPTAFYLCVSSFSGGRRDTQYFGPGTRLTVL.

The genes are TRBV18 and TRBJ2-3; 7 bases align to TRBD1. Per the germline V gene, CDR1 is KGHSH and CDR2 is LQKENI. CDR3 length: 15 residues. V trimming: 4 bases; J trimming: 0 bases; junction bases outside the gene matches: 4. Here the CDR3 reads CASSQQTGSTDTQYF. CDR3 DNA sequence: TGTGCCAGCTCACAACAGACAGGGAGCACAGATACGCAGTATTTT.

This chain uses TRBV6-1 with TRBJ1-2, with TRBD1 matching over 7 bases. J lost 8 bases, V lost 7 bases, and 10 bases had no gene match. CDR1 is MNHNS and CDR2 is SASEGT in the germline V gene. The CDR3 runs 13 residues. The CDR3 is CASNQKGANGYTF. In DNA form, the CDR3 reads TGTGCCAGCAACCAGAAGGGGGCGAACGGCTACACCTTC.

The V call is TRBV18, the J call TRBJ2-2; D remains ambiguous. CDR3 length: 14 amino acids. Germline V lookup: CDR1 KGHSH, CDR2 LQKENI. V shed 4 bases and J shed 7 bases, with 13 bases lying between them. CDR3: CASSRMENGGELFF. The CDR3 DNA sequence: TGTGCCAGCTCACGTATGGAGAATGGCGGGGAGCTGTTTTTT. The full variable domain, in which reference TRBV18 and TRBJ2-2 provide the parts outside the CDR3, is NAGVMQNPRHLVRRRGQEARLRCSPMKGHSHVYWYRQLPEEGLKFMVYLQKENIIDESGMPKERFSAEFPKEGPSILRIQQVVRGDSAAYFCASSRMENGGELFFGEGSRLTVL.

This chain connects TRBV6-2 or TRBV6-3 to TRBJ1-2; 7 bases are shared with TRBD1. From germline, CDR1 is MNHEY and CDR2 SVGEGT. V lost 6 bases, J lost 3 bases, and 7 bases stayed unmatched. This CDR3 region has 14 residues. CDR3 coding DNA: TGTGCCAGCAGCCAGCTAACAGGGGACTATGGCTACACCTTC. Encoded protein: CASSQLTGDYGYTF.

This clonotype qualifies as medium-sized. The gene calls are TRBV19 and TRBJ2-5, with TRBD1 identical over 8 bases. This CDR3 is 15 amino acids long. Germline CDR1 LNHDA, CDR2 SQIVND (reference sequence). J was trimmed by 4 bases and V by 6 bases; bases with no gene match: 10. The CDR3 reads CASRDPGQERETQYF. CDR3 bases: TGTGCCAGTAGGGATCCGGGACAGGAGAGAGAGACCCAGTACTTC. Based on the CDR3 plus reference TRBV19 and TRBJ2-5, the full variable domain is DGGITQSPKYLFRKEGQNVTLSCEQNLNHDAMYWYRQDPGQGLRLIYYSQIVNDFQKGDIAEGYSVSREKKESFPLTVTSAQKNPTAFYLCASRDPGQERETQYFGPGTRLLVL.

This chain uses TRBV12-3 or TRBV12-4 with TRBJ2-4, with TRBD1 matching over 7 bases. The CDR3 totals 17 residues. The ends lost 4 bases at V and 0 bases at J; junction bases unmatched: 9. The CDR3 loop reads CASSYTGTALAKNIQYF. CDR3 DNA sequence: TGTGCCAGCAGTTACACAGGGACAGCACTAGCCAAAAACATTCAGTACTTC.

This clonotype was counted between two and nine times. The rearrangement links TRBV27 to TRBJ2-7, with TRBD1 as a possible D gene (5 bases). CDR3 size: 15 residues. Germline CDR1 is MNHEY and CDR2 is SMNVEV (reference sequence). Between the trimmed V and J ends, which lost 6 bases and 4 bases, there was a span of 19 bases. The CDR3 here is CASRYRVGHQYEQYF. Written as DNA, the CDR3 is TGTGCCAGCAGGTACCGAGTAGGACACCAATACGAGCAGTACTTC.

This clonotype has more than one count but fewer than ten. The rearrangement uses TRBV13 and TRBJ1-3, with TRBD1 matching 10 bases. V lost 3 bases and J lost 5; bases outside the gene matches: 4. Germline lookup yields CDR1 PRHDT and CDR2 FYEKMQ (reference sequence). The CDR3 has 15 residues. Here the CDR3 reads CASSFGTGERNTIYF. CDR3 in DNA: TGTGCCAGCAGCTTCGGGACAGGGGAACGAAACACCATATATTTT.

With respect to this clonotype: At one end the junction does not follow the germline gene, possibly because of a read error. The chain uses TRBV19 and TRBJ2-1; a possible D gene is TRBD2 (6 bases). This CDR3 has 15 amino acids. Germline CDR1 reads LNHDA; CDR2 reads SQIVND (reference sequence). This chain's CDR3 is CASSSRGGTDNEQCF. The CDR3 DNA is TGTGCCAGTAGTAGCCGGGGCGGGACCGACAATGAGCAGTGCTTC.

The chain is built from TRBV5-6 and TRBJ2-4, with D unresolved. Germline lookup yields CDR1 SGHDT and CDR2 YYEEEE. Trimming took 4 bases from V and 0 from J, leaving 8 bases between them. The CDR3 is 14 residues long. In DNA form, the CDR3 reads TGTGCCAGCAGCCCCGAACTAGCCAAAAACATTCAGTACTTC. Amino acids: CASSPELAKNIQYF.

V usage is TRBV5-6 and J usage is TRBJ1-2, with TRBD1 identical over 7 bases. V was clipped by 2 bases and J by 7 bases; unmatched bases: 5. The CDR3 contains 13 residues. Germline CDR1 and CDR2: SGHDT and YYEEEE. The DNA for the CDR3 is TGTGCCAGCAGCTTAGGACAGGAGACTGGCTACACCTTC. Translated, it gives CASSLGQETGYTF.

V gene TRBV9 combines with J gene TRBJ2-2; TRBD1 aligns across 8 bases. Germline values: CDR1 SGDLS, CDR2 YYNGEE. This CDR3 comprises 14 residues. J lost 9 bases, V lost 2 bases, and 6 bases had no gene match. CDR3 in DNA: TGTGCCAGCAGCGTCGGACAGGGTTACAGGGAGCTGTTTTTT. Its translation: CASSVGQGYRELFF.

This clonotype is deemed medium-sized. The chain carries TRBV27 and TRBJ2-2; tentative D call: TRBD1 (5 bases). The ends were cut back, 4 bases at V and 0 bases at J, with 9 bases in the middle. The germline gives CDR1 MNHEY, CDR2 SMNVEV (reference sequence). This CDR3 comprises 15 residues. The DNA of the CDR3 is TGTGCCAGCAGTTACCGGACAACGAACACCGGGGAGCTGTTTTTT. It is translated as CASSYRTTNTGELFF.

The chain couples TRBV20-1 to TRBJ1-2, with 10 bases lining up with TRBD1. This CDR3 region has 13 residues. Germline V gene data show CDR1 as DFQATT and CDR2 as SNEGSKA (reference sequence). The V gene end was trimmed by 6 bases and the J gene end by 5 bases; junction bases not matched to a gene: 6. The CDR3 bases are TGCAGTGCACCGACAGGGGGCGGGTATGGCTACACCTTC. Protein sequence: CSAPTGGGYGYTF.

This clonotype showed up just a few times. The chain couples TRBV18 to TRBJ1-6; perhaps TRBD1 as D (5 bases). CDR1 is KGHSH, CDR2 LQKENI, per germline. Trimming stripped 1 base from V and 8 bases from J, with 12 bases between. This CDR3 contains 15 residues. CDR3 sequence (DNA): TGTGCCAGCTCACCACGGGGGGTCAGGGATTCACCCCTCCACTTT. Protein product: CASSPRGVRDSPLHF. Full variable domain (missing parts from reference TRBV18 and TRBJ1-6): NAGVMQNPRHLVRRRGQEARLRCSPMKGHSHVYWYRQLPEEGLKFMVYLQKENIIDESGMPKERFSAEFPKEGPSILRIQQVVRGDSAAYFCASSPRGVRDSPLHFGNGTRLTVT.

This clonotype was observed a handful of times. The CDR3 spells CASSLGSFSDEQYF. The CDR3 DNA follows: TGTGCCAGCAGCTTGGGCTCCTTTTCTGACGAGCAGTACTTC. This sequence joins TRBV5-6 and TRBJ2-7, with D unresolved. From germline, CDR1 is SGHDT and CDR2 YYEEEE. The V end was cut by 0 bases, the J end by 5 bases, with 12 bases between. This CDR3 has 14 residues.

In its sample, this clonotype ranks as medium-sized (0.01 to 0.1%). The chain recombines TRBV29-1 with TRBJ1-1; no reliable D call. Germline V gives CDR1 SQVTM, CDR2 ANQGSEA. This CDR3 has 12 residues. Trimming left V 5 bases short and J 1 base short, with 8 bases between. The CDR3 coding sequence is TGCAGCGTTAGGTCACCGAACACTGAAGCTTTCTTT. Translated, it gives CSVRSPNTEAFF.

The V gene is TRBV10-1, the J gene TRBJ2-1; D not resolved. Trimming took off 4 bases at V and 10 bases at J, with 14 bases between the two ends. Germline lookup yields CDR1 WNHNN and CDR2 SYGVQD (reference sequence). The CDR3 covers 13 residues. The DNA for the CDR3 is TGCGCCAGCAGTGGTGGTGGGCGCAGGGAGCAGTTCTTC. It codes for CASSGGGRREQFF.

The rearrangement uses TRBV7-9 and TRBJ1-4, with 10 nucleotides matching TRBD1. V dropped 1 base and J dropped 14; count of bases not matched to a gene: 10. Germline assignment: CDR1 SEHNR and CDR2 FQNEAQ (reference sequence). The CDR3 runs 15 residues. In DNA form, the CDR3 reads TGTGCCAGCAGCTTAGGGACGGGGACAGGGGCGTCTCTGTTTTTT. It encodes CASSLGTGTGASLFF.

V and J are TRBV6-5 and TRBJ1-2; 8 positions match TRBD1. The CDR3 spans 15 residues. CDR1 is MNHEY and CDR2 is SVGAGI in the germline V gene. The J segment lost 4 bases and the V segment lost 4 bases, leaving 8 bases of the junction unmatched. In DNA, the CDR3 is TGTGCCAGCAGTTCGACTACGGACAGGGCCTATGGCTACACCTTC. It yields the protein CASSSTTDRAYGYTF.